What follows are 17 T cell receptor beta chains derived from one specimen sequenced in a study of OX40 agonist ivuxolimab in advanced cancers. Only in-frame clones appear in the TCRdb table, and some are missing; sequencing was by immunoSEQ multiplex PCR. The sample includes tens of thousands of clones, approximately 85% of them seen just once. Sequenced here: CD4+ or CD8+ T cells sorted from blood, sampled in a trial of the OX40 agonist ivuxolimab. The receptors were gathered from an adult with an advanced solid tumor such as melanoma, head and neck, liver or kidney cancer.

This chain connects TRBV25-1 to TRBJ2-3; 8 nucleotides line up with TRBD2. The CDR3 length is 14 residues. Germline CDR1 MGHDK, CDR2 SYGVNS. The J segment lost 2 bases and the V segment lost 5 bases, leaving 3 bases of the junction unmatched. The CDR3 DNA is TGTGCCAGCAGTAGCGGGGGCGTCACAGATACGCAGTATTTT. This translates into CASSSGGVTDTQYF. Full variable domain (outside the CDR3, taken from reference TRBV25-1 and TRBJ2-3): EADIYQTPRYLVIGTGKKITLECSQTMGHDKMYWYQQDPGMELHLIHYSYGVNSTEKGDLSSESTVSRIRTEHFPLTLESARPSHTSQYLCASSSGGVTDTQYFGPGTRLTVL.

The chain links TRBV27 to TRBJ2-7, with 9 bases matching TRBD2. The CDR3 contains 15 residues. Trimming cost V 4 bases and J 0 bases; bases outside gene matches: 4. The V gene's germline CDR1 is MNHEY and CDR2 SMNVEV (reference sequence). CDR3: CASSSLAGSSYEQYF. CDR3 coding DNA: TGTGCCAGCAGTTCCCTAGCGGGGAGCTCCTACGAGCAGTACTTC.

CDR3 nucleotides: TGTGCCAGCAGTCGTACAGGGGGCAATGAGCAGTTCTTC. This sequence encodes CASSRTGGNEQFF. V usage is TRBV6-5 and J usage is TRBJ2-1, with TRBD1 matching over 8 bases. The CDR3 contains 13 residues. Unmatched junction bases numbered 3, after V lost 5 bases and J lost 6 bases. Germline assignment: CDR1 MNHEY and CDR2 SVGAGI.

This clone appeared a single time. CDR3 DNA: TGTGCCAGCAGCCAAGAGGACAGGGACACTGAAGCTTTCTTT. Protein product: CASSQEDRDTEAFF. This chain uses TRBV4-2 with TRBJ1-1; 8 bases map to TRBD1. The junction had 0 bases not matched to a gene; V was cut back by 0 bases and J by 3 bases. The CDR3 contains 14 residues. The germline V gene encodes CDR1 LGHNA and CDR2 YNFKEQ.

This clone was detected only once. The V gene is TRBV6-5, the J gene TRBJ2-1; the D is unclear. Between the trimmed V and J ends, which lost 0 bases and 5 bases, there was a span of 8 bases. The CDR3 totals 14 residues. The V gene's germline CDR1 is MNHEY and CDR2 SVGAGI. CDR3 nucleotide sequence: TGTGCCAGCAGTTACTCGAGGACGAACAATGAGCAGTTCTTC. Translating gives CASSYSRTNNEQFF.

The chain links TRBV7-9 to TRBJ2-2; the match to TRBD2 covers 7 bases. Germline CDR1 reads SEHNR; CDR2 reads FQNEAQ (reference sequence). The CDR3 sequence is 14 residues long. V gave up 8 bases and J gave up 1 base; unmatched junction bases: 4. This CDR3 reads CASPRGGNTGELFF. The CDR3 DNA is TGTGCCAGCCCTCGCGGGGGGAACACCGGGGAGCTGTTTTTT.

This clone ranks as medium-sized (0.01 to 0.1%). The chain joins TRBV19 to TRBJ1-2; D unclear. Germline V lookup: CDR1 LNHDA, CDR2 SQIVND (reference sequence). There are 11 residues in the CDR3. Trimming left V 4 bases short and J 4 bases short, with 4 bases between. The DNA for the CDR3 is TGTGCCAGTAGTAATACCTATGGCTACACCTTC. Translation gives CASSNTYGYTF.

The chain couples TRBV9 to TRBJ2-1, with 8 bases lining up with TRBD2. Germline CDR1 SGDLS, CDR2 YYNGEE. V lost 4 bases to trimming and J lost 7 bases; unmatched junction nucleotides: 13. The CDR3 is made up of 16 amino acids. CDR3 in DNA: TGTGCCAGCAGCCCCAAGGGTGGCGGGGGGTTGAATGAGCAGTTCTTC. Its translation: CASSPKGGGGLNEQFF.

The sample holds many counts of this clone. The rearrangement joins TRBV6-4 to TRBJ2-3; 8 nucleotides match TRBD2. V was clipped by 4 bases and J by 4 bases; unmatched bases: 4. Germline V gives CDR1 MRHNA, CDR2 SNTAGT. The CDR3 extends over 14 amino acids. Here the CDR3 reads CASSALADPDTQYF. In DNA form, the CDR3 reads TGTGCCAGCAGTGCACTAGCGGACCCAGATACGCAGTATTTT.

The CDR3, as DNA: TGTGCCATCAGAGACAGGGGGGCCACAGATACGCAGTATTTT. Its protein product is CAIRDRGATDTQYF. This chain connects TRBV10-3 to TRBJ2-3; 9 nucleotides match TRBD1. Germline V lookup: CDR1 ENHRY, CDR2 SYGVKD. Trimming cost V 6 bases and J 2 bases; bases outside gene matches: 3. The CDR3 contains 14 residues.

V usage is TRBV6-6 and J usage is TRBJ2-3, with no clear D. Germline CDR1 is MNHNY and CDR2 is SVGAGI (reference sequence). The V end lost 7 bases, the J end lost 1 base, and 15 bases lay between the germline ends. CDR3 size: 15 residues. The CDR3 DNA is TGTGCCAGCACCTTGGACCTTCCCGGCACAGATACGCAGTATTTT. It translates to CASTLDLPGTDTQYF.

The rearrangement joins TRBV6-5 to TRBJ2-5; D is unclear. CDR1 MNHEY and CDR2 SVGAGI come from the germline V gene. This CDR3 contains 15 residues. Between the trimmed V and J ends, which lost 2 bases and 2 bases, there was a span of 12 bases. The CDR3 sequence is CASSYGGSLQETQYF. CDR3 in DNA: TGTGCCAGCAGTTACGGCGGTAGCCTACAAGAGACCCAGTACTTC.

There are a few counts of this clone. The CDR3 bases are TGTGCCAGCAGCTCTAGAGGGACAGCGGGGAGAACACCGGGGACCGGGGAGCTGTTTTTT. This encodes CASSSRGTAGRTPGTGELFF. The rearrangement joins TRBV21-1 to TRBJ2-2. TRBV21-1 is a pseudogene. This CDR3 is built from 20 residues.

The chain combines TRBV19 with TRBJ1-5; 7 bases match TRBD1. This CDR3 has 16 amino acids. V lost 4 bases to trimming and J lost 0 bases; unmatched junction nucleotides: 6. The germline CDR1 and CDR2 sequences are LNHDA and SQIVND (reference sequence). DNA for the CDR3: TGTGCCAGTAGTAATCAAGGGACAGATAGCAATCAGCCCCAGCATTTT. The encoded protein is CASSNQGTDSNQPQHF.

Notes on this clone: Mismatch with germline at one junction end may stem from a read error. This rearrangement joins TRBV7-7 to TRBJ2-5, with D uncertain. Germline values: CDR1 SSHAT, CDR2 FNYEAQ (reference sequence). The CDR3 covers 15 residues. In DNA form, the CDR3 reads TGTGCTAGCAGCTTAGAAGTATCCCCGGGAGAGACCCAGTACTTC. Translated, it gives CASSLEVSPGETQYF.

The V call is TRBV19, the J call TRBJ1-1, with a possible D match to TRBD1 (6 bases). The V gene lost 2 bases and the J gene lost 7 bases, with 11 bases spanning the gap. CDR3 length equals 13 residues. Germline V lookup: CDR1 LNHDA, CDR2 SQIVND (reference sequence). The CDR3 protein is CASSIMGTIEAFF. The CDR3, as DNA: TGTGCCAGTAGTATAATGGGGACAATTGAAGCTTTCTTT.

This clone showed up just once. The rearrangement links TRBV6-1 to TRBJ1-2; D is uncertain. V lost 7 bases and J lost 5, with 5 bases in between. Germline CDR1 MNHNS, CDR2 SASEGT. CDR3 length: 10 residues. This CDR3 is CASTEYGYTF. Here the CDR3 DNA reads TGTGCCAGCACCGAGTATGGCTACACCTTC.